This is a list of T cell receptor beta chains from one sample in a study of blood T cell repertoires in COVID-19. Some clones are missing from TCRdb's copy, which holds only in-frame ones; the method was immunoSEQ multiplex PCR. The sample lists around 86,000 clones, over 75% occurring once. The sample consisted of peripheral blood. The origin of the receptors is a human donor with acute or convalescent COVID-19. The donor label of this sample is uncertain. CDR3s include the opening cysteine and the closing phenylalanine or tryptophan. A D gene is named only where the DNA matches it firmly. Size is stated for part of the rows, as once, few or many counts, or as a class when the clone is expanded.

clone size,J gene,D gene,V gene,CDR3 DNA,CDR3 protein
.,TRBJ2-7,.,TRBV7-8,TGTGCCAGCAGCTTAGCAGACAGGTTTACCTCCTACGAGCAGTACTTC,CASSLADRFTSYEQYF
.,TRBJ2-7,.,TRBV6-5,TGTGCCAGCCTGCAGGGCCCCTCCTACGAGCAGTACTTC,CASLQGPSYEQYF
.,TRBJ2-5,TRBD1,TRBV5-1,TGCGCCAGCAGCCCCCGGGACAGGAGCAAGACCCAGTACTTC,CASSPRDRSKTQYF
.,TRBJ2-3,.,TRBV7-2,TGTGCCAGCAGTCTCTGGACTAGGGGGGATACGCAGTATTTT,CASSLWTRGDTQYF
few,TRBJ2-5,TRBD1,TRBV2,TGTGCCAGTAGACAGGGGGCTGGAGAGACCCAGTACTTC,CASRQGAGETQYF
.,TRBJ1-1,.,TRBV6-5,TGTGCCAGCAGTTACGGGGTAGAGGGTAGGACTGAAGCTTTCTTT,CASSYGVEGRTEAFF
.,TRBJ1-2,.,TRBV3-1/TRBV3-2,TGTGCCAGCAGCCCCGATGCGGTTAGGGGCTACACCTTC,CASSPDAVRGYTF
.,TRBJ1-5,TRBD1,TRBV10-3,TGTACCATCAGCCGACAGGGGGTCAATCAGCCCCAGCATTTT,CTISRQGVNQPQHF
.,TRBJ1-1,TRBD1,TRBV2,TGTGCCAGTAGCGGGTGGATTAGACAGGGGGCTACTTTCTTT,CASSGWIRQGATFF
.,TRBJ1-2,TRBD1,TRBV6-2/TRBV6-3,TGTGCCAGCAGTTACTCGACAGGGGCCGGAGGCTACACCTTC,CASSYSTGAGGYTF
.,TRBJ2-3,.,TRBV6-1,TGTGCCAGCAGTGATATGGCGGGGAGCTCGATCACAGATACGCAGTATTTT,CASSDMAGSSITDTQYF
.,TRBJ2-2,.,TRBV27,TGTGCCAGCAGTTTCAGGGGCGCCACCGGGGAGCTGTTTTTT,CASSFRGATGELFF
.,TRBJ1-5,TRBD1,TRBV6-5,TGTGCCAGCTGGGAGAGACAGGGTCGACAGCCCCAGCATTTT,CASWERQGRQPQHF
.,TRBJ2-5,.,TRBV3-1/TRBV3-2,TGTGCCAGCAGCCAAGATCTTAGACTGCACCAAGAGACCCAGTACTTC,CASSQDLRLHQETQYF
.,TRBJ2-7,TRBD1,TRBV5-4,TGTGCCAGCAGCTTCGGGGCAGGGGGCTACCACAGCTCCTACGAGCAGTACTTC,CASSFGAGGYHSSYEQYF
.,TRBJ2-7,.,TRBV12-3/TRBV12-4,TGTGCCAGCAGTTTCCAGGCGTCCTACGAGCAGTACTTC,CASSFQASYEQYF
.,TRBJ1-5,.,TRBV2,TGTGCCAGCAGGCCAGGGGACCGTAGCAATCAGCCCCAGCATTTT,CASRPGDRSNQPQHF
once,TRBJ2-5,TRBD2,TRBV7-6,TGTGCCAGCAGCCCACTCGGCGGGGGGGCAGGGGAGACCCAGTACTTC,CASSPLGGGAGETQYF
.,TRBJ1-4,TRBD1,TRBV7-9,TGTGCCAGCAGCTTTGGGACAGTTAATGAAAAACTGTTTTTT,CASSFGTVNEKLFF
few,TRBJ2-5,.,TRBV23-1,TGCGCCAGCAGCTTGGAGACCCAGTACTTC,CASSLETQYF
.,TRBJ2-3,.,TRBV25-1,TGTGCCAGCAGTGAATCTAGTTTTAGGAATACGCAGTATTTT,CASSESSFRNTQYF
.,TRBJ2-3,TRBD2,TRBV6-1,TGTGCCAGCAGTGGTCGACTAGCTGCTAGCACAGATACGCAGTATTTT,CASSGRLAASTDTQYF
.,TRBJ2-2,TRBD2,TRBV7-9,TGTGCCAGCAGCTTGGGACTAGCGGGGGCGCGGGACACCGGGGAGCTGTTTTTT,CASSLGLAGARDTGELFF
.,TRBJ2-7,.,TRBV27,TGTGCCAGCATGGGCAGCAAAGACTCCTACGAGCAGTACTTC,CASMGSKDSYEQYF
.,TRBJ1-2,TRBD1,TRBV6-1,TGTGCCAGCAGTGAAGCTAGACAGGGGGCGTGGGGCTACACCTTC,CASSEARQGAWGYTF
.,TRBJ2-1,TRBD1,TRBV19,TGTGCCAGTAGTCCCCGGGACAGGCGTCTCAATGAGCAGTTCTTC,CASSPRDRRLNEQFF
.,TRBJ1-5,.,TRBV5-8,TGTGCCAGCAGCTTGGACCAGGGCGGACAGCCCCAGCATTTT,CASSLDQGGQPQHF
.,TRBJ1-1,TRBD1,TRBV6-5,TGTGCCAGCAAACTGACAGGGTACACTGAAGCTTTCTTT,CASKLTGYTEAFF
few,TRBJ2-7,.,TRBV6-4,TGTGCCAGCAGTGCGGGGGACAGCAGAGAGCAGTACTTC,CASSAGDSREQYF
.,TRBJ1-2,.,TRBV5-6,TGTGCCAGCAGTCCTCAGAGGGCTAACTATGGCTACACCTTC,CASSPQRANYGYTF
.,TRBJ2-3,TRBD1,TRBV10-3,TGTGCCATTTCCGGGACAGGGGGAGATACGCAGTATTTT,CAISGTGGDTQYF
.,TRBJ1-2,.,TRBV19,TGTGCCAGTAGTATGAGGGCAGTCGGGGGGTCTAGTTTTGGCTACACCTTC,CASSMRAVGGSSFGYTF
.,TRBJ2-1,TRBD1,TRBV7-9,TGTGCCAGCAGCCAGACAGGGTTGGCCTACAATGAGCAGTTCTTC,CASSQTGLAYNEQFF